The sequence of this T cell receptor beta chain was determined in a study of T cell responses to AZD1222 COVID-19 vaccine. Comments on this clone: Its antigen is currently unknown.

Using immunoSEQ multiplex PCR, the repertoire was profiled, and TCRdb retains in-frame clones only, with some absent. The sample lists about 120,000 clones; around 90% were seen once. Germline values: CDR1 MNHEY, CDR2 SMNVEV (reference sequence). There are 13 residues in the CDR3. V dropped 4 bases and J dropped 7 bases, with 13 bases sitting between them. General observations from the study: Repertoire sampling happened only post peak T cell response.

The chain recombines TRBV27 with TRBJ1-1; weak D call: TRBD1 (5 bases). The sample in question was peripheral blood, obtained 28 days after the second AZD1222 dose. This clonotype was obtained from an adult who received the AZD1222 COVID-19 vaccine. CDR3 coding DNA: TGTGCCAGCAGTTCAATCAGGCAGGGTGAAGCTTTCTTT. Translation: CASSSIRQGEAFF.